The count of the clone carrying this T cell receptor beta chain is one. The record originates from a study of T cell changes during pregnancy in multiple sclerosis. The CDR3 extends over 15 amino acids. Per germline, CDR1 SGHVS and CDR2 FQNEAQ. With 6 bases removed from V and 8 bases from J, the gap between germline ends came to 22 bases. TCRdb's copy holds only in-frame clones and misses some; the assay was immunoSEQ multiplex PCR. The repertoire includes about 80,000 clones, 92% of them detected once, and approximately 1.4% sits in the top ten. This TCR was recovered from a female donor with multiple sclerosis, enrolled in a pregnancy study. The V and J genes are TRBV7-8 and TRBJ2-5; a weak D match, TRBD1 (6 bases). Source: peripheral blood, taken before pregnancy. CDR3 coding DNA: TGTGCCAGCAGGGTTCTGGGACAACAGGGTTTTACCCAGTACTTC. Translating it yields CASRVLGQQGFTQYF.